This TCR beta chain appears in the sequencing data of a study of somatic mutations in cytotoxic T cells in rheumatoid arthritis. General study findings and limits: Exceedance of 20% of CD8+ cells by the largest CD8+ clone occurred in about an eighth of the roughly 60 patients. No significant CD8+ T-cell clonality difference was found between rheumatoid arthritis patients and age-matched controls.

Some clones are missing from TCRdb's copy, which holds only in-frame ones; the method was immunoSEQ multiplex PCR. Here the sample spans about 20,000 clones, about 83% being singletons. With regard to this clone: Its antigen remains unidentified.

This clonotype was obtained from an adult with rheumatoid arthritis. Source material: CD8+ T cells sorted from blood.

This CDR3 is CASSRGPEAFF. Written as DNA, the CDR3 is TGTGCCAGCAGCCGTGGGCCTGAAGCTTTCTTT. V is TRBV9 and J is TRBJ1-1; D unresolved. There are 11 residues in the CDR3. V was cut by 4 bases and J by 6 bases, with 7 bases left in between. The germline gives CDR1 SGDLS, CDR2 YYNGEE.